This TCR beta chain was captured by sequencing in a study of a mutant IDH1 vaccine in newly diagnosed glioma. About the study: Vaccines were first given 4-6 weeks after radiotherapy alone, or with temozolomide cycles.

The assay was immunoSEQ multiplex PCR, and TCRdb's table has in-frame clones only and misses some. The repertoire holds 30,000 to 35,000 clones, around 58% seen once, with about 11% in the top ten. This clone was detected only once. Its antigen is unidentified. This sample's time point: week 5, during vaccination. Doses of 300 ug of mutant IDH1 20-mer peptide were given with topical imiquimod. Donors had new IDH1-mutant astrocytomas of WHO grade 3 or 4 (ATRX-lost). Germline CDR1 MNHEY, CDR2 SVGAGI. The CDR3 is 12 amino acids. V dropped 7 bases and J dropped 8; count of bases not matched to a gene: 5. The source material was PBMCs, sampled from a glioma patient whose treatment included an IDH1 peptide vaccine. The chain links TRBV6-5 to TRBJ2-3, with 8 bases identical to TRBD2. This sequence was found in a woman in her late teens or twenties with glioma. The CDR3 loop is CASTTGGSTQYF. CDR3 coding DNA: TGTGCCAGCACAACGGGGGGGTCTACGCAGTATTTT.